This T cell receptor beta chain originates from a study of blood T cell repertoires in COVID-19. Study overall: The United States, Italy and Spain supplied acute and convalescent COVID-19 samples. PBMCs, B-cell-depleted T cells, or T cells were the source of the cDNA or gDNA that made up the material.

Per the original methods: Quantification of nucleated cells was approximated via reference gene primer amplification. Some clones are missing from TCRdb's copy, which holds only in-frame ones; the method was immunoSEQ multiplex PCR. Clone size and V and J calls were adopted from that table, with D and trimming inferred from the DNA. The sample lists tens of thousands of clones; 88% were seen once. CDR1 is SGHRS, CDR2 YFSETQ, per germline. V lost 4 bases to trimming and J lost 3 bases, with 8 bases between them. The CDR3 is made up of 12 amino acids. The sequenced material came from peripheral blood. The V and J genes are TRBV5-1 and TRBJ2-7; D call uncertain. The origin of this receptor is a woman aged 70-85 years with active COVID-19. CDR3 coding DNA: TGCGCCAGCAGCGTAGACAACTACGAGCAGTACTTC. Translating gives CASSVDNYEQYF. Complete variable domain (other parts from reference TRBV5-1 and TRBJ2-7): KAGVTQTPRYLIKTRGQQVTLSCSPISGHRSVSWYQQTPGQGLQFLFEYFSETQRNKGNFPGRFSGRQFSNSRSEMNVSTLELGDSALYLCASSVDNYEQYFGPGTRLTVT.